This TCR beta chain originates from a study of T cell responses to AZD1222 COVID-19 vaccine. About the study: It was second doses at about 4 or about 12 weeks that were pooled.

This clone was recorded only once. Its specificity is unknown. General study findings and limits: The breadth and depth of Spike-specific TCRs increased once two AZD1222 doses had been given. Variant regions that are unmutated are reportedly the target of nearly half of spike-specific TCRs. Clonal diversity may have been underestimated, and the donors were mostly white British, with more females than males.

TCRdb's copy holds only in-frame clones and misses some; the assay was immunoSEQ multiplex PCR. The sample consists of 150,000 to 200,000 clones, roughly 91% of them appearing once. Looked up from germline, CDR1 is LNHDA and CDR2 is SQIVND (reference sequence). V gave up 3 bases and J gave up 4 bases, with 11 bases separating them. The CDR3 totals 14 residues. The chain couples TRBV19 to TRBJ2-3, with a possible D match to TRBD1 (5 bases). This TCR was sampled from an adult in good health. The starting material was peripheral blood, obtained on day 0 of AZD1222 vaccination. The CDR3 protein is CASSIHGRADTQYF. CDR3 sequence (DNA): TGTGCCAGTAGTATTCATGGCAGGGCAGATACGCAGTATTTT.